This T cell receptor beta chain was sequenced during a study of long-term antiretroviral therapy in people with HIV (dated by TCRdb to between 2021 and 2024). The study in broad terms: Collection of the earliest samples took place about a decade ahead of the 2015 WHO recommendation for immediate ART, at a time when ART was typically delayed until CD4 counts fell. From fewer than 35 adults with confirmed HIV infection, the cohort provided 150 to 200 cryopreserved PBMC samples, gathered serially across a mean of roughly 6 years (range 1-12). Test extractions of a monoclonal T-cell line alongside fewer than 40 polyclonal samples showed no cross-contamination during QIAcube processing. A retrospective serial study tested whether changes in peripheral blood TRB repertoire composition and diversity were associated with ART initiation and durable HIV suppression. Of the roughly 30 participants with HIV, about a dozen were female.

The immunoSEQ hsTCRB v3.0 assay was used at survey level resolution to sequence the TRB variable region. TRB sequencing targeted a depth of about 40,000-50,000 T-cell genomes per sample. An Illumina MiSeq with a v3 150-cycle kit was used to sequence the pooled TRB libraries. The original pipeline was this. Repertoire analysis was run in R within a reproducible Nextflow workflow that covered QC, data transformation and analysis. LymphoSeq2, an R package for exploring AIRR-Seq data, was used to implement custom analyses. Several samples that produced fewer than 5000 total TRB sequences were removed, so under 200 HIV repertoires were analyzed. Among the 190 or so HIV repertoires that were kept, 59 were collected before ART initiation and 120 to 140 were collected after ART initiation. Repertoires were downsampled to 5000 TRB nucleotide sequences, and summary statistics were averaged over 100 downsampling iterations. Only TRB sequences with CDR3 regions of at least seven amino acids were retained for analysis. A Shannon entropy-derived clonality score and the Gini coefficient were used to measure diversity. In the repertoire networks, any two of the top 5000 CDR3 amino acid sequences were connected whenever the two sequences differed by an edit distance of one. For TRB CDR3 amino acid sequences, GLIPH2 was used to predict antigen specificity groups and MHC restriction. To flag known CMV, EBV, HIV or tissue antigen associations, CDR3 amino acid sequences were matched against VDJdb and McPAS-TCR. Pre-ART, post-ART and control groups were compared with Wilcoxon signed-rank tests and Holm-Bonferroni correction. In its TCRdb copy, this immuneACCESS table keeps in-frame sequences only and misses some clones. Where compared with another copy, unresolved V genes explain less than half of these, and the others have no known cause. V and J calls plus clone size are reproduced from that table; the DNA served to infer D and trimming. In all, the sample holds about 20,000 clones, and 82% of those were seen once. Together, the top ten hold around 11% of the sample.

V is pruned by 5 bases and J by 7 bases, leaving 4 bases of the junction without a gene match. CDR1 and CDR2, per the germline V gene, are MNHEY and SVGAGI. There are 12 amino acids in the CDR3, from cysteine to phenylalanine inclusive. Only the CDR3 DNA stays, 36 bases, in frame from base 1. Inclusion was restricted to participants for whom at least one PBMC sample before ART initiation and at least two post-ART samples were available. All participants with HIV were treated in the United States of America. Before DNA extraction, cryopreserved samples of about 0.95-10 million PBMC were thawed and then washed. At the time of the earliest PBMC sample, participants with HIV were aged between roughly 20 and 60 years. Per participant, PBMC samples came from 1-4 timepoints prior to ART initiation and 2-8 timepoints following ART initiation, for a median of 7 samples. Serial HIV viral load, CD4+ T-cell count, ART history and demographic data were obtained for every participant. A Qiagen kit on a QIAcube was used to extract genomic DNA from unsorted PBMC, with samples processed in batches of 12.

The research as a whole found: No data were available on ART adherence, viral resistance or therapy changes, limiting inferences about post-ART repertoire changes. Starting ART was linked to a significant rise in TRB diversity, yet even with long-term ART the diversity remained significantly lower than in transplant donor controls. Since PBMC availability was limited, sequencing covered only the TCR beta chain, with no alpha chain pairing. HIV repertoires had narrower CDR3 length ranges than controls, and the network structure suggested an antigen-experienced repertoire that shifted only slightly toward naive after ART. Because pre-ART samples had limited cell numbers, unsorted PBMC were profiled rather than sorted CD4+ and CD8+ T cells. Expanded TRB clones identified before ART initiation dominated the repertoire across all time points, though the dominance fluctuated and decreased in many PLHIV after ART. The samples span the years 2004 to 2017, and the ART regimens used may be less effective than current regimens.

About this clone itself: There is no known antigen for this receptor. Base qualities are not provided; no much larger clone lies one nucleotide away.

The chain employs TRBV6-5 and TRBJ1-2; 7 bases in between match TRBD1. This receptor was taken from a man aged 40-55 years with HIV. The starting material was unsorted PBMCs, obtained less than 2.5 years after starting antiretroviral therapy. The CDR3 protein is CASSQQGGGYTF. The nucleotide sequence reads TGTGCCAGCAGTCAGCAGGGGGGTGGCTACACCTTC.